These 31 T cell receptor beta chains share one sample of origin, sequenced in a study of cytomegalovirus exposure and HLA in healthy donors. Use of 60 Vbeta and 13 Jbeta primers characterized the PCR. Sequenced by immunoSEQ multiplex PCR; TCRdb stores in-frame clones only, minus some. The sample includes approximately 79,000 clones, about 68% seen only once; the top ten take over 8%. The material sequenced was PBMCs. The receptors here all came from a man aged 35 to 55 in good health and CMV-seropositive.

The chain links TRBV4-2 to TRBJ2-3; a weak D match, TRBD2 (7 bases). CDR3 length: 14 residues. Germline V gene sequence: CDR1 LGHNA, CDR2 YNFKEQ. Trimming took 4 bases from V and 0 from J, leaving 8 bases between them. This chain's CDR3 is CASSPGGSTDTQYF. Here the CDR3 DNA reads TGTGCCAGCAGCCCGGGGGGCAGCACAGATACGCAGTATTTT.

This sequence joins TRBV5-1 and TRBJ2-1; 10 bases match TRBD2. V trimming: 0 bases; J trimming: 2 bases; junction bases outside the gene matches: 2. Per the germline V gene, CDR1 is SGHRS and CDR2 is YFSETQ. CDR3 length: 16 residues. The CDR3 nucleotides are TGCGCCAGCAGCTTGGAAGCGGGAGGGCCCTACAATGAGCAGTTCTTC. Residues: CASSLEAGGPYNEQFF.

The CDR3 nucleotides are TGTGCCAGCTCACCACAAAAGGGCGGGGGTGAAGCTTTCTTT. Protein product: CASSPQKGGGEAFF. This chain uses TRBV18 with TRBJ1-1, with D maybe TRBD1 (5 bases). Germline V gene lookup returns CDR1 KGHSH and CDR2 LQKENI. CDR3 length equals 14 residues. Trimming removed 1 base at V and 7 bases at J, with 13 bases between.

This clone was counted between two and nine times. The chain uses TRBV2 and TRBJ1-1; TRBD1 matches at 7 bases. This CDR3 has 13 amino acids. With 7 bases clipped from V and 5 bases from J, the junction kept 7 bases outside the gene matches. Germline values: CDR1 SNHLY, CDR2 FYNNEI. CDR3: CASMRIQGTEAFF. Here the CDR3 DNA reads TGTGCCAGCATGAGGATACAGGGGACTGAAGCTTTCTTT.

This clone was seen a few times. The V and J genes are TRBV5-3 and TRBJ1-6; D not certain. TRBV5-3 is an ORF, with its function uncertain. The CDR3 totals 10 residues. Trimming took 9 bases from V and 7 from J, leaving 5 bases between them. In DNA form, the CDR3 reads TGTGCCAACTCGAATTCACCCCTCCACTTT. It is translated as CANSNSPLHF.

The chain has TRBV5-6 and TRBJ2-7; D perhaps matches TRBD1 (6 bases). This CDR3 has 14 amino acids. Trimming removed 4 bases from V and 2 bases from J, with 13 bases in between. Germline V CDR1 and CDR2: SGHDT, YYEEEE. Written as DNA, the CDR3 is TGTGCCAGCAGCCGGGACAAACTTCCCTACGAGCAGTACTTC. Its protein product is CASSRDKLPYEQYF.

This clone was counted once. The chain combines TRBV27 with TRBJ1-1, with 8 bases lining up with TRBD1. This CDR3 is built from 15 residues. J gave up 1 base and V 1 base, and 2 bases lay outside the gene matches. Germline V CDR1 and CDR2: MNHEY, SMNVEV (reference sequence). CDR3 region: CASSLLGTGNTEAFF. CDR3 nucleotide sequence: TGTGCCAGCAGTTTATTAGGGACAGGGAACACTGAAGCTTTCTTT.

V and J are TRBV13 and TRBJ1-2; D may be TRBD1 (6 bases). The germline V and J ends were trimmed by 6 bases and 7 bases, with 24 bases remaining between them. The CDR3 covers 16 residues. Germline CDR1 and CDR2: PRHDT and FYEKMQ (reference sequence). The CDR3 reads CASSLEEGIRTAGYTF. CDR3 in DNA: TGTGCCAGCAGTCTAGAGGAAGGGATCCGGACAGCTGGCTACACCTTC.

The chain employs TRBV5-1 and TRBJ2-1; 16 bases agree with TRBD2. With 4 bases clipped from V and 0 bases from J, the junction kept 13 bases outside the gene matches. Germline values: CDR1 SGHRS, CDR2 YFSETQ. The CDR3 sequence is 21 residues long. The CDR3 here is CASSLLSGTSGRVSSYNEQFF. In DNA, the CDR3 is TGCGCCAGCAGCCTGCTATCTGGGACTAGCGGGAGGGTTAGCTCCTACAATGAGCAGTTCTTC. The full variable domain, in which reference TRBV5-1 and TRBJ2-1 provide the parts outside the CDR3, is KAGVTQTPRYLIKTRGQQVTLSCSPISGHRSVSWYQQTPGQGLQFLFEYFSETQRNKGNFPGRFSGRQFSNSRSEMNVSTLELGDSALYLCASSLLSGTSGRVSSYNEQFFGPGTRLTVL.

The CDR3 here is CASSAVGRAGYF. The CDR3 nucleotides are TGTGCCAGCAGCGCCGTCGGGCGGGCCGGCTACTTC. The chain has TRBV6-1 and TRBJ2-7, with a weak D call TRBD2 (5 bases). The CDR3 sequence is 12 residues long. CDR1 MNHNS and CDR2 SASEGT come from the germline V gene. Trimming shortened V by 6 bases and J by 13 bases, and 19 bases separated the two germline ends.

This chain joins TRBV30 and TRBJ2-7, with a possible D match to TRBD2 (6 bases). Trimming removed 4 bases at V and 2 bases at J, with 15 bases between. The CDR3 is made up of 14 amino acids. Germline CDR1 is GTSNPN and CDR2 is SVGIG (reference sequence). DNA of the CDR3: TGTGCCTGGAAAGGTCTTAGCGGTGCCTACGAGCAGTACTTC. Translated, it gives CAWKGLSGAYEQYF. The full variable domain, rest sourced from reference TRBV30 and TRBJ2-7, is SQTIHQWPATLVQPVGSPLSLECTVEGTSNPNLYWYRQAAGRGLQLLFYSVGIGQISSEVPQNLSASRPQDRQFILSSKKLLLSDSGFYLCAWKGLSGAYEQYFGPGTRLTVT.

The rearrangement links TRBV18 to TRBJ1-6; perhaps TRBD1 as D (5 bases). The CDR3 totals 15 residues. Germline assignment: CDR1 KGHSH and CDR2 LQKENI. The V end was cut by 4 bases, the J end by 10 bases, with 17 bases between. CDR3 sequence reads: CASSLQDRNLSPLHF. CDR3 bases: TGTGCCAGCTCACTACAGGACCGGAATTTATCACCCCTCCACTTT.

CDR3 amino acids: CASRRTGARLGQPQHF. The CDR3 coding sequence is TGTGCCAGCAGGCGCACAGGGGCCCGACTCGGGCAGCCCCAGCATTTT. The chain is built from TRBV7-8 and TRBJ1-5, with 7 nucleotides matching TRBD1. Germline assignment: CDR1 SGHVS and CDR2 FQNEAQ. J lost 7 bases, V lost 6 bases, and 15 bases had no gene match. The CDR3 length is 16 residues.

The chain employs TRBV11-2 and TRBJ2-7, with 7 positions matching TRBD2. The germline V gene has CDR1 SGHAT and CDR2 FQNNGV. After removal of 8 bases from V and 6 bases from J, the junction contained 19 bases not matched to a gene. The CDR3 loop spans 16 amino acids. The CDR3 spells CASRTAGKKAGTEQYF. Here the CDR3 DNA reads TGTGCCAGCCGGACCGCGGGAAAGAAAGCGGGGACCGAGCAGTACTTC.

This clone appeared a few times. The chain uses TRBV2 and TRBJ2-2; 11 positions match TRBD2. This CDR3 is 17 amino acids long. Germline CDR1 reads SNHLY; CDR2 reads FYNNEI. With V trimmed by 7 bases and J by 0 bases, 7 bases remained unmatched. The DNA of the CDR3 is TGTGCCAGCACCAGAACTAGCGGGGGAGCGAACACCGGGGAGCTGTTTTTT. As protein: CASTRTSGGANTGELFF.

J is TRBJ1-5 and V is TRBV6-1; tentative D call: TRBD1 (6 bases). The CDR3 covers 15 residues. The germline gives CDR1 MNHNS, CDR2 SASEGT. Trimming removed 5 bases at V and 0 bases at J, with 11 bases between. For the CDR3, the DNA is TGTGCCAGCAGTATCTGGACAGATAGCAATCAGCCCCAGCATTTT. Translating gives CASSIWTDSNQPQHF.

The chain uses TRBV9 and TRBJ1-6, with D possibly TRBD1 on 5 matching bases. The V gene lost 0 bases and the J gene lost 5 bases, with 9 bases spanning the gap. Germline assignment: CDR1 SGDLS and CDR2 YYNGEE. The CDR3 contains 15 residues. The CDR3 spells CASSVVGGDNSPLHF. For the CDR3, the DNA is TGTGCCAGCAGCGTAGTAGGAGGGGATAATTCACCCCTCCACTTT.

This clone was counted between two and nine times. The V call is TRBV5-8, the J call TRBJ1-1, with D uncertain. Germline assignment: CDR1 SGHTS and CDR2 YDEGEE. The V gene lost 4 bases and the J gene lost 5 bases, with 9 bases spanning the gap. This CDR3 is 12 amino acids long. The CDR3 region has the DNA TGTGCCAGCAGCCGGTTAATTACTGAAGCTTTCTTT. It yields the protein CASSRLITEAFF.

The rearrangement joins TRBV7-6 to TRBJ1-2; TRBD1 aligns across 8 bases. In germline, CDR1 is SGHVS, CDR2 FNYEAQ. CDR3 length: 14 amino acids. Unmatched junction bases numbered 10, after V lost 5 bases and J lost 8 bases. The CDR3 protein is CASSLDRGQVGYTF. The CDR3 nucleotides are TGTGCCAGCAGCCTAGACAGGGGTCAAGTCGGCTACACCTTC.

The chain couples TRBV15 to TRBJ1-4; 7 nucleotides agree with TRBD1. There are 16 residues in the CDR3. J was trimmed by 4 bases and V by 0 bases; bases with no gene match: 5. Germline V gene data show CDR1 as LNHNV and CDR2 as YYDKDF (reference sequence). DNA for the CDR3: TGTGCCACCAGCAGAGATCCCACAGGGGTTAATGAAAAACTGTTTTTT. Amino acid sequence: CATSRDPTGVNEKLFF.

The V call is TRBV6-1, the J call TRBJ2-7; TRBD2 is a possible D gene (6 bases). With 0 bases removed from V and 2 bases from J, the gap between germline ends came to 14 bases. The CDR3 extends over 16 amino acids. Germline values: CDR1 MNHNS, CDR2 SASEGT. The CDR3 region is CASSEALRRGTYEQYF. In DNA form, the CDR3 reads TGTGCCAGCAGTGAAGCCCTCCGGAGGGGTACCTACGAGCAGTACTTC.

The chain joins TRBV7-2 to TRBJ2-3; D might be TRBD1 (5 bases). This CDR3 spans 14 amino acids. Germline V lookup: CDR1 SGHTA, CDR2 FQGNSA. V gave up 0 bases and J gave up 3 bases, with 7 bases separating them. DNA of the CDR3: TGTGCCAGCAGCTTAGCGGGGCGAACAGATACGCAGTATTTT. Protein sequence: CASSLAGRTDTQYF. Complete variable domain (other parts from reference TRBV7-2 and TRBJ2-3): GAGVSQSPSNKVTEKGKDVELRCDPISGHTALYWYRQSLGQGLEFLIYFQGNSAPDKSGLPSDRFSAERTGGSVSTLTIQRTQQEDSAVYLCASSLAGRTDTQYFGPGTRLTVL.

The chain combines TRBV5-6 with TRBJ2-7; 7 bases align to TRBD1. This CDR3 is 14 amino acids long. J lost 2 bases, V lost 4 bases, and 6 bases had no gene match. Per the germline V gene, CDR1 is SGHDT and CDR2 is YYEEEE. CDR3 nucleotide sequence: TGTGCCAGCAGCCGAGGACAGGTTGCCTACGAGCAGTACTTC. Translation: CASSRGQVAYEQYF.

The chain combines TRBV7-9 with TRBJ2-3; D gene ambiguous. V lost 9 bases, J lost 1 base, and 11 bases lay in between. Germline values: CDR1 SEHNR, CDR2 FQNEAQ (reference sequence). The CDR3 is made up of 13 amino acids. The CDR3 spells CASMAAGTDTQYF. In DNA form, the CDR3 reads TGTGCCAGTATGGCGGCAGGCACAGATACGCAGTATTTT.

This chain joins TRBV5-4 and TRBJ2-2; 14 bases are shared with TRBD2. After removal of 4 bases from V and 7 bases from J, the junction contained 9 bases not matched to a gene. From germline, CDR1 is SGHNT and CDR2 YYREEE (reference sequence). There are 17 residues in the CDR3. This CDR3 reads CASSRYGLAGGSGELFF. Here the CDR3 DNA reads TGTGCCAGCAGCCGCTATGGACTAGCGGGGGGTAGCGGGGAGCTGTTTTTT.

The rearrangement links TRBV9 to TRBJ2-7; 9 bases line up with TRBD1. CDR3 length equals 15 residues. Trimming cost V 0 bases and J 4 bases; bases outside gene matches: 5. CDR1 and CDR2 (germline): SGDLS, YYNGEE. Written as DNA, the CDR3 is TGTGCCAGCAGCGTAGGTACAGGGGGCAAATACGAGCAGTACTTC. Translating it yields CASSVGTGGKYEQYF.

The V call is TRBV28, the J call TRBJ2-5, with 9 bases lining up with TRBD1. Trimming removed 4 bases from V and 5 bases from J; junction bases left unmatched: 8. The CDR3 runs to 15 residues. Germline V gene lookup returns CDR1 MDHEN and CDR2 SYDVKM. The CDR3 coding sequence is TGTGCCAGCAGTTCACCTCCCGGGACAGGGGAGACCCAGTACTTC. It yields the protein CASSSPPGTGETQYF.

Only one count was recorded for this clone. Written as DNA, the CDR3 is TGTGCCAGCAGCTCTCTAGCGGGGGGAAGGACCGGGGAGCTGTTTTTT. It translates to CASSSLAGGRTGELFF. The V gene is TRBV7-2, the J gene TRBJ2-2; 11 bases agree with TRBD2. The V gene's germline CDR1 is SGHTA and CDR2 FQGNSA. The CDR3 is 16 residues long. V shed 4 bases and J 5 bases; nucleotides not matched to a gene: 6.

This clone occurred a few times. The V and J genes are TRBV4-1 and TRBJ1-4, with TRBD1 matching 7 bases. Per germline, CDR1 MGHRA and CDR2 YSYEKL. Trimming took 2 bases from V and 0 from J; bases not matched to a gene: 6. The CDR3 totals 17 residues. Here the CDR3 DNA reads TGCGCCAGCAGCCAACCTGACAGGGTGGCAACTAATGAAAAACTGTTTTTT. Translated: CASSQPDRVATNEKLFF.

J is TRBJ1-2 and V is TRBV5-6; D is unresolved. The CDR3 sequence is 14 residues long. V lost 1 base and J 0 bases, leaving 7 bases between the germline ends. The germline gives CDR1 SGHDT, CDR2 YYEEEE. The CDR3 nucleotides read TGTGCCAGCAGCTTGTCGGGGACTAACTATGGCTACACCTTC. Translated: CASSLSGTNYGYTF.

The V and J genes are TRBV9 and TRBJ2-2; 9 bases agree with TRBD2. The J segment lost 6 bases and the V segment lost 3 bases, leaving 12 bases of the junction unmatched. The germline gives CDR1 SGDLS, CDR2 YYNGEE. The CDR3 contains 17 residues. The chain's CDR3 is CASSGSSSGNTAGELFF. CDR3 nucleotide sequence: TGTGCCAGCAGCGGCTCGTCTAGCGGGAACACGGCCGGGGAGCTGTTTTTT.